This passage covers 3 T cell receptor beta chains from one sample sequenced in a study of CD8+ T cells in alopecia areata. Reverse transcribed after extraction, RNA yielded cDNA as the sequencing template. The assay was immunoSEQ multiplex PCR, and TCRdb's table has in-frame clones only and misses some. The sample contains hundreds of thousands of clones, roughly two thirds of which appear only once. Sequenced here: CD4+ T cells sorted from blood, sampled at week 0. Receptors originate from a human donor with alopecia areata.

V is TRBV7-6 and J is TRBJ2-1; D is possibly TRBD1 (5 bases). CDR1 SGHVS and CDR2 FNYEAQ come from the germline V gene. The CDR3 covers 13 residues. Between the trimmed V and J ends, which lost 5 bases and 6 bases, there was a span of 11 bases. The DNA for the CDR3 is TGTGCCAGCAGCACCAGGGCCGGCAATGAGCAGTTCTTC. This codes for CASSTRAGNEQFF.

The rearrangement links TRBV9 to TRBJ1-6, with a possible D match to TRBD1 (5 bases). With 2 bases removed from V and 7 bases from J, the gap between germline ends came to 13 bases. Looked up from germline, CDR1 is SGDLS and CDR2 is YYNGEE. This CDR3 region has 15 residues. Here the CDR3 DNA reads TGTGCCAGCAGCGTCGATACAGGATTGAATTCACCCCTCCACTTT. Protein product: CASSVDTGLNSPLHF.

This clone has only a few counts. The genes are TRBV29-1 and TRBJ2-2, with D perhaps given as TRBD1 or TRBD2 (5 bases each). V was pared by 4 bases and J by 0 bases, with 12 bases between. The CDR3 totals 15 residues. Germline V gives CDR1 SQVTM, CDR2 ANQGSEA. The CDR3 is CSVGQRGSNTGELFF. CDR3 DNA: TGCAGCGTTGGGCAGAGGGGCTCGAACACCGGGGAGCTGTTTTTT.